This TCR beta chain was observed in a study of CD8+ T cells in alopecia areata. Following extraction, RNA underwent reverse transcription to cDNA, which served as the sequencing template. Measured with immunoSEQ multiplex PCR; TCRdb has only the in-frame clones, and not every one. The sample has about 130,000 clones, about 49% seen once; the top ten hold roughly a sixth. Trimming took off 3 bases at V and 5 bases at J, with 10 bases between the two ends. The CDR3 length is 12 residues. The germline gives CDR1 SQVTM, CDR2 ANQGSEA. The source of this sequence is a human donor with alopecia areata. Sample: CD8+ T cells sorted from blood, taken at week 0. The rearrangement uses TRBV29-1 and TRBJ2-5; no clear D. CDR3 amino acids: CSVEPDGETQYF. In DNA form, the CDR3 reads TGCAGCGTTGAGCCGGACGGGGAGACCCAGTACTTC.